This TCR beta chain was found in a study of post-analysis software for immune sequencing data (dated by TCRdb to between 2014 and 2017). Concerning the study at large: The recorded disease courses included relapsing-remitting, secondary progressive and progressive-relapsing multiple sclerosis, and some patients had no subtype annotation. A subset of samples was prepared in parallel using single-end sample barcoding, then pooled and co-amplified after Illumina adapter ligation. The multiple sclerosis patient repertoires were compared with approximately 11 previously published healthy control repertoires from donors aged roughly 6 to 27 years. Study-level results and caveats: Significantly lower normalized Chao1 diversity was found in multiple sclerosis patients than in controls, suggesting substantial peripheral T-cell clonal expansion. Significantly higher frequencies in patients than in controls were found for roughly five TRBV segments, including TRBV5-6, TRBV5-1 and TRBV20-1. The multiple sclerosis patient group was slightly younger than the control group. When samples were clustered directly using the F measure, samples prepared in the same batch co-clustered strongly, which prompted a batch-effect correction.

The library was produced with PCR. Sequencing was carried out with an Illumina HiSeq 2500. Unique molecular identifiers were incorporated into TCR beta cDNA libraries to reduce PCR and sequencing biases. Every 1 to 10 million input T cells yielded approximately 500,000 cDNA molecules, meaning each molecule approximated one T cell. The patient libraries were prepared and sequenced with the same protocol used for the earlier healthy control dataset. Within a given batch, samples were prepared together, multiplexed and sequenced on the same HiSeq lane. Turning to the authors' computational methods: MIGEC was used to process the raw barcoded reads, and molecular identifier groups with only a single read were discarded before consensus assembly and CDR3 extraction. Clonotype tables were post-analysed with VDJtools, normalizing diversity by down-sampling all datasets to the smallest sample size. Repertoire overlap clustering matched CDR3 amino acid but not nucleotide sequences to correct batch-related cross-sample contamination. The public sequencing data were trimmed at Q25 with fastp and processed into clonotypes with MiXCR by TCRdb, which kept only in-frame beta chains. CDR3 protein sequences are deduplicated, and each keeps its most common genes and DNA. The V and J calls here are based on TCRdb, not the publication. The sample table contains hundreds of thousands of distinct CDR3 sequences; only one count was recorded for approximately 59% of them. Around 11% of the sample is held by the ten biggest clonotypes.

CDR1 and CDR2 (SGHRS, YFSETQ) derive from the germline V gene. Including cysteine and phenylalanine, the CDR3 has 17 amino acids. Only the CDR3 DNA is retained, 51 bases long and in frame from the first base. Unmatched junction bases come to 7, with V trimmed by 0 bases and J by 0 bases. TCR beta repertoires were profiled from peripheral blood of over 10 young patients with multiple sclerosis to demonstrate the VDJtools post-analysis software. The multiple sclerosis patients were children and adolescents between roughly 6 and 17 years of age. In regard to this clonotype: The clone's antigen remains unknown. The input lacks base qualities; no much larger clone sits a single base away.

The V and J segments used are TRBV5-1 and TRBJ2-7, and 9 junctional nucleotides match TRBD2. This clonotype was obtained from a girl aged 2 to 9 with multiple sclerosis. Input material: blood. The base sequence is TGCGCCAGCAGCTTGGCCGGGACTAGCTTGGTCTCCTACGAGCAGTACTTC. Its protein product is CASSLAGTSLVSYEQYF.